This is a list of T cell receptor beta chains from one sample in a study of T-cell memory formation after mild COVID-19. TCRdb reprocessed the 5' RACE reads via MiXCR and lists one record per CDR3 protein. The table shows 250,000 to 350,000 distinct CDR3 sequences, with around 15% occurring only once. The sequenced sample consisted of PBMCs or a T cell subset sorted from them (not recorded which). The receptors originated from a man aged 18 to 30 who had mild COVID-19 (a few samples of this study predate the infection). Cell type and time point are not known. Both conserved end residues are trimmed from each CDR3.

TRBV24-1	ATSSSSYTGELF
TRBV20-1	SARESDEAF
TRBV7-9	ASSGLGENEQF
TRBV28	ASRHYSRYGNTIY
TRBV6-2/TRBV6-3	ASSHRGEEQF
TRBV5-4	ASSLFWGGVYGYT
TRBV18	ASSPGDVEKLF
TRBV7-2	ASSFRGKAPLH
TRBV6-2/TRBV6-3	ASSYGELGSYNEQF
TRBV5-1	ASRFGSNTDTQY
TRBV7-8	ASSRQGTTEAF
TRBV10-3	ASRRNTGTENTGELF
TRBV23-1	ASSLIAGGPWNEQF
TRBV7-9	ASSHRQGFRDEQY
TRBV4-3	ASSQSPQVERTQY